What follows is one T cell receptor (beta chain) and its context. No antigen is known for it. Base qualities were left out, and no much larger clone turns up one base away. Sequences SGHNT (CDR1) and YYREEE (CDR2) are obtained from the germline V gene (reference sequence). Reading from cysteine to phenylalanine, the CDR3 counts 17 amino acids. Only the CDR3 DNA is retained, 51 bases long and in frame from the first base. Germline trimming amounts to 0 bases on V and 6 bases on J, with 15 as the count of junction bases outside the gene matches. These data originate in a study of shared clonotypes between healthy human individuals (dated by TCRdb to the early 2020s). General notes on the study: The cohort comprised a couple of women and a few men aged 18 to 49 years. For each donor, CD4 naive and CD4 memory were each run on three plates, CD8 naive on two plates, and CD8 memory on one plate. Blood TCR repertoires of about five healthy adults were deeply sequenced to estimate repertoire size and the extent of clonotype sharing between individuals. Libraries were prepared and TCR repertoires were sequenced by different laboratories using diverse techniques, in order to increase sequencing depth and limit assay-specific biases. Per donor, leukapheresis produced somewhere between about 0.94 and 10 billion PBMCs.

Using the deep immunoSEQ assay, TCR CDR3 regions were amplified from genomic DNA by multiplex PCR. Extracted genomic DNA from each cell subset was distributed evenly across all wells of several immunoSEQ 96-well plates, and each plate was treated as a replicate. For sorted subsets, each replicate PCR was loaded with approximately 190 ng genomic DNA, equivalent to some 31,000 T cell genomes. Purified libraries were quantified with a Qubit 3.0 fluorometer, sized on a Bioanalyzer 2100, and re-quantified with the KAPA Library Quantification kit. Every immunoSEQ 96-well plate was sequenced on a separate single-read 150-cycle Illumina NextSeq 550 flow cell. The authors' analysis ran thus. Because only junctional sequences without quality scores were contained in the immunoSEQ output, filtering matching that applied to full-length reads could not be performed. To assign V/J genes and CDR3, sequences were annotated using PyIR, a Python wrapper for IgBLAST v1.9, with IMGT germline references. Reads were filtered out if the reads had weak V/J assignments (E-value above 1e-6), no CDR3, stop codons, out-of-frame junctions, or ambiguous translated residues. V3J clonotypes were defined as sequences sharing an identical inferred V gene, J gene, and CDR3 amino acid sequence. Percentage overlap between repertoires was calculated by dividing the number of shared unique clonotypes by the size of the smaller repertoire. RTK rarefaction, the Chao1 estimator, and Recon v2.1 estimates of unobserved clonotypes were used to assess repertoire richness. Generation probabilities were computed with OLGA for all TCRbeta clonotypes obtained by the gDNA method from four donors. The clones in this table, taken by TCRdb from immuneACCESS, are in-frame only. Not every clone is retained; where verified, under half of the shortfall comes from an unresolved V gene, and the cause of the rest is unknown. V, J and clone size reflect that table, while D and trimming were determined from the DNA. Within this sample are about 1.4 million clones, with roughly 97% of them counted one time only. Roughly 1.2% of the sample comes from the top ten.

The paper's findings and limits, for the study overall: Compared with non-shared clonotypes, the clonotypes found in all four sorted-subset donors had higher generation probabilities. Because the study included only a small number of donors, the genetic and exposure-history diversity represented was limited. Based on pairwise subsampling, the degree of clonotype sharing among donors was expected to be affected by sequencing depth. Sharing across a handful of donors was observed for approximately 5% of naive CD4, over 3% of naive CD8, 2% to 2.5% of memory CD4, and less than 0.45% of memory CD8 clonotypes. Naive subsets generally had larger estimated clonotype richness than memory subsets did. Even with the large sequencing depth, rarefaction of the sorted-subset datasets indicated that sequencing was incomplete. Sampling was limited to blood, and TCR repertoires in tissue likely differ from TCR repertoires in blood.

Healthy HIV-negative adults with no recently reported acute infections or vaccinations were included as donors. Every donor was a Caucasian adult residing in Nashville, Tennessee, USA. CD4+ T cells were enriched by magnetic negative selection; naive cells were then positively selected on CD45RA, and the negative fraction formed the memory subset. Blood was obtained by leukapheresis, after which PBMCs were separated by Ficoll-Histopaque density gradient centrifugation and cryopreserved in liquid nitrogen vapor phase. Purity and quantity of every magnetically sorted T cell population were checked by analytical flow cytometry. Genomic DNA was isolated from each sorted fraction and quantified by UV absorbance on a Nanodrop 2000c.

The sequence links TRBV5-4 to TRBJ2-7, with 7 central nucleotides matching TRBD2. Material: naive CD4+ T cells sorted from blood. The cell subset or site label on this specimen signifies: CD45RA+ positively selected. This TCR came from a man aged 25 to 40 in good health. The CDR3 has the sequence CASSLAGGSLGISEQYF. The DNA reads TGTGCCAGCAGCTTGGCGGGAGGCTCCCTAGGGATATCCGAGCAGTACTTC.